The clone carrying this T cell receptor (beta chain) was detected many times. Antigen unknown. From germline, CDR1 is DFQATT and CDR2 SNEGSKA (reference sequence). The V end lost 3 bases, the J end lost 9 bases, and 21 bases lay between the germline ends. CDR3 length equals 15 residues. Uncontrolled infection, other autoimmune disease, pregnancy or lactation barred patients from enrollment. Diagnosis rested on symptoms, serum thyroxine and TRAb, thyroid ultrasound, and orbital computed tomography. This entry belongs to a study of T cells in Graves' hyperthyroidism and ophthalmopathy. RNA transcripts provided the source from which TCR beta CDR3 regions were amplified. First-round RT-PCR of the TCR CDR3 relied on the HTBI primer set. A single record per CDR3 protein comes from TCRdb applying MiXCR to the multiplex PCR reads. The profile shows a few hundred thousand distinct CDR3 sequences, 13% to 15% of them singletons.

Findings and limits, study-wide: Stable hyperthyroidism and ophthalmopathy were separated using 13 V-J signatures. Most clonotypes expanded in thyroid above 0.001 were likewise present in blood.

The specimen sequenced was blood. This receptor was obtained from an older woman with Graves' ophthalmopathy. This chain connects TRBV20-1 to TRBJ2-1, with D perhaps TRBD2 (6 bases). CDR3 residues: CSARGMGSGLGEQFF. The CDR3 DNA sequence: TGCAGTGCTAGGGGGATGGGTAGCGGACTCGGTGAGCAGTTCTTC.